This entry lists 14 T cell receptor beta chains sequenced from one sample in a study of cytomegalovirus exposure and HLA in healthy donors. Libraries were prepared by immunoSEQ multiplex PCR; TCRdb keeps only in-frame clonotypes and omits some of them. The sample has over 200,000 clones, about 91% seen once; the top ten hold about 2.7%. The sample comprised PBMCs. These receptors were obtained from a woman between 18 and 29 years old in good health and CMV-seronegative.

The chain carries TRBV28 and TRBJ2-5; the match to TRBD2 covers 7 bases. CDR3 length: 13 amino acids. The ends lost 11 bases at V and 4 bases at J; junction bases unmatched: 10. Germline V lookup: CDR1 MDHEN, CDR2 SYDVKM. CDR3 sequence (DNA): TGTGCCGCTCGCGAGTCGGGGGGAGAGACCCAGTACTTC. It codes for CAARESGGETQYF. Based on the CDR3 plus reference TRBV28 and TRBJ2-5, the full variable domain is DVKVTQSSRYLVKRTGEKVFLECVQDMDHENMFWYRQDPGLGLRLIYFSYDVKMKEKGDIPEGYSVSREKKERFSLILESASTNQTSMYLCAARESGGETQYFGPGTRLLVL.

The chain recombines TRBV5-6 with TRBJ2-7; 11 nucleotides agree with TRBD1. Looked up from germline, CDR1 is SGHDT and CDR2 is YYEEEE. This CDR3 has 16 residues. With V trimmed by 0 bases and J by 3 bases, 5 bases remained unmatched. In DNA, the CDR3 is TGTGCCAGCAGCTTGGCCGGGACAGGGGGAAACTACGAGCAGTACTTC. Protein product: CASSLAGTGGNYEQYF.

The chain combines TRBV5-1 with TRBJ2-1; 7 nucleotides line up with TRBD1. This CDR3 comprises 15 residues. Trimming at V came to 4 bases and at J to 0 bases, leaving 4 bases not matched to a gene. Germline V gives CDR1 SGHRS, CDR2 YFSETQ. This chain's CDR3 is CASSMTGSSYNEQFF. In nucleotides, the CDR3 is TGCGCCAGCAGCATGACAGGGTCCTCCTACAATGAGCAGTTCTTC.

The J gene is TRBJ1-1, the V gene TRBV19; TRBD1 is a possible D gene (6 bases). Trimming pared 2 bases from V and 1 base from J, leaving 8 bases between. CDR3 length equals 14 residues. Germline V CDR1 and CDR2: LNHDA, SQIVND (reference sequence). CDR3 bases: TGTGCCAGTAGTATACCAGGGGCGAACACTGAAGCTTTCTTT. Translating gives CASSIPGANTEAFF.

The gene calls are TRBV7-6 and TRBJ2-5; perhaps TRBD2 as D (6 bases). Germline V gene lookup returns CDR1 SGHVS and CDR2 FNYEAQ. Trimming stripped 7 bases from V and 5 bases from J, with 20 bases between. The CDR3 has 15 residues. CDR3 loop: CASTPGGGGPETQYF. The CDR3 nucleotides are TGTGCCAGCACCCCCGGGGGTGGCGGGCCGGAGACCCAGTACTTC. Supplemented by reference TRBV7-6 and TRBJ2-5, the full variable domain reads GAGVSQSPRYKVTKRGQDVALRCDPISGHVSLYWYRQALGQGPEFLTYFNYEAQQDKSGLPNDRFSAERPEGSISTLTIQRTEQRDSAMYRCASTPGGGGPETQYFGPGTRLLVL.

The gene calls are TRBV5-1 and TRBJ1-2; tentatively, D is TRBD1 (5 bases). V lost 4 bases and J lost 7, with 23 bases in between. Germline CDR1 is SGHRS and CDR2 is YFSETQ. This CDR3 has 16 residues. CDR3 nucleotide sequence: TGCGCCAGCAGCCCGAGCGGGACGCATCAGGGAGGTGGCTACACCTTC. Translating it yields CASSPSGTHQGGGYTF.

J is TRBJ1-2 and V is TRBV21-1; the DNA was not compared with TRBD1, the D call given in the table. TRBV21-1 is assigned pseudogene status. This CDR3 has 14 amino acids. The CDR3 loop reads CASSKVGARDGYTF. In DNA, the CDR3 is TGTGCCAGCAGCAAAGTGGGGGCGCGGGATGGCTACACCTTC.

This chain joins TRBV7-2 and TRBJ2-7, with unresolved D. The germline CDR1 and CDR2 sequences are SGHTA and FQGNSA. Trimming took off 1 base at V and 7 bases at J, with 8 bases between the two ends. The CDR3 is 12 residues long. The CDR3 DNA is TGTGCCAGCAGCTTAGGGCTCAGGGAGCAGTACTTC. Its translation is CASSLGLREQYF.

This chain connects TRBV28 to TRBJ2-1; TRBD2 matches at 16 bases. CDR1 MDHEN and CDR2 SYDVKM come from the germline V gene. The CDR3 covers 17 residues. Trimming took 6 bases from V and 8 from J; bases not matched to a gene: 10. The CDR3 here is CASSSGTSGRAPDEQFF. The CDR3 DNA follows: TGTGCCAGCAGCAGTGGGACTAGCGGGAGGGCCCCGGATGAGCAGTTCTTC.

The CDR3, as DNA: TGCAGCGTTGAGGGAGGACTAGCGGGACATCGAGAGCAGTACTTC. It specifies CSVEGGLAGHREQYF. The chain couples TRBV29-1 to TRBJ2-7; 12 bases align to TRBD2. Germline V gene data show CDR1 as SQVTM and CDR2 as ANQGSEA. The V gene end was trimmed by 3 bases and the J gene end by 7 bases; junction bases not matched to a gene: 10. The CDR3 spans 15 residues.

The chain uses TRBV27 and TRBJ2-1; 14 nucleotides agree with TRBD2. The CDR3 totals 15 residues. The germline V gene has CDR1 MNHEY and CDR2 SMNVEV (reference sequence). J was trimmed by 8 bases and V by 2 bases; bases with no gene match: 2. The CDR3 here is CASSLRLAGGYEQFF. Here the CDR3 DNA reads TGTGCCAGCAGTTTAAGACTAGCGGGAGGGTATGAGCAGTTCTTC.

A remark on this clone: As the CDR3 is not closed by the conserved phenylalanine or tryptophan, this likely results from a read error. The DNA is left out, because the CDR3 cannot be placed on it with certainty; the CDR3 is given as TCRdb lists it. The CDR3 sequence is CASSEARIRQGI. The chain carries TRBV2 and TRBJ1-2; TRBD1 is taken as the D call from the table, unchecked against the DNA. Including both end residues, the CDR3 is 12 amino acids long. Germline CDR1 reads SNHLY; CDR2 reads FYNNEI.

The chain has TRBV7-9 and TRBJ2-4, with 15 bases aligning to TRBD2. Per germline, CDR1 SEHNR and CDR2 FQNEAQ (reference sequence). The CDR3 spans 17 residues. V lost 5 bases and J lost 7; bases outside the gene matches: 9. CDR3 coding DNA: TGTGCCAGCAGCCCGGGACTAGCGGGAGGCCGAGGGAACATTCAGTACTTC. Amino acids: CASSPGLAGGRGNIQYF.

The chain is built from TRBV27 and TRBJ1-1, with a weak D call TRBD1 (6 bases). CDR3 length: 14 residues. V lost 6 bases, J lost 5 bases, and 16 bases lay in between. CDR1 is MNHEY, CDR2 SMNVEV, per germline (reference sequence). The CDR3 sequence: CASRRGGDGTEAFF. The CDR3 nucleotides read TGTGCCAGCAGGAGGGGGGGCGATGGAACTGAAGCTTTCTTT.